This T cell receptor beta chain came from a study of Graves' ophthalmopathy and Graves' hyperthyroidism. Findings of the study overall: Most thyroid-expanded clonotypes exceeding 0.001 frequency were also found in blood.

This clonotype was counted ten times or more. Its antigen remains unidentified. RNA transcripts were the source from which TCR beta CDR3 regions were amplified. First-round RT-PCR with HTBI primers preceded a second-round multiplex PCR. TCRdb independently ran MiXCR on the multiplex PCR reads; one entry per CDR3 protein. The sample contains around 170,000 distinct CDR3 sequences, about 40% of which appear only once. Germline V CDR1 and CDR2: SGHTS, YDEGEE. The CDR3 is 14 residues long. J gave up 4 bases and V 3 bases, and 5 bases lay outside the gene matches. The chain joins TRBV5-8 to TRBJ1-2, with 8 bases that match TRBD1. The sequence derives from a woman in her thirties or forties with Graves' ophthalmopathy. The sample taken for sequencing was peripheral blood. The CDR3 sequence: CASSWDRFGYGYTF. The CDR3 DNA reads as TGTGCCAGCAGCTGGGACAGGTTCGGCTATGGCTACACCTTC.